Only a few counts were recorded for the clone carrying this T cell receptor beta chain. TCRbeta libraries were built with three rounds of nested PCR, modified from ARM-PCR. TCRdb passed the multiplex PCR reads through MiXCR, listing each CDR3 protein once. The sample has some 80,000 distinct CDR3 sequences; 80% to 90% are singletons. This entry comes from a study of tumor and adjacent non-tumor tissue in lung cancer. This CDR3 is built from 14 residues. Germline V gene lookup returns CDR1 LNHDA and CDR2 SQIVND (reference sequence). Trimming stripped 6 bases from V and 4 bases from J, with 13 bases between. The template was RNA from unsorted bulk tissue. Distant lung tissue was collected more than 3 cm away from the tumor edge.

Sequenced input: distant non-tumor lung tissue. The chain carries TRBV19 and TRBJ1-5, with no clear D. The sequence came from a man in his sixties with non-small cell lung cancer. The DNA of the CDR3 is TGTGCCAGTAGGCGGGAAGCTAGTAATCAGCCCCAGCATTTT. It yields the protein CASRREASNQPQHF.